Described below is a single T cell receptor (beta chain) sequence and its context. Its antigen is currently not known. Base qualities are not recorded, but no much larger clone differs from it by a single base. Using the deep immunoSEQ assay, multiplex PCR amplified TCR CDR3 regions from genomic DNA. Extracted genomic DNA from each cell subset was distributed evenly across all wells of several immunoSEQ 96-well plates, and each plate was treated as a replicate. For sorted subsets, around 200 ng genomic DNA, equal to 30,000 to 35,000 T cell genomes, was loaded into each replicate PCR. Purified libraries were measured with a Qubit 3.0 fluorometer, size-checked on a Bioanalyzer 2100, and measured again with the KAPA Library Quantification kit. A separate single-read 150-cycle Illumina NextSeq 550 flow cell was used to sequence each immunoSEQ 96-well plate. As for how the authors treated the data: Because the immunoSEQ output held only junctional sequences and lacked quality scores, the filtering could not match the filtering applied to full-length reads. To assign V/J genes and CDR3, sequences were annotated using PyIR, a Python wrapper for IgBLAST v1.9, with IMGT germline references. Reads were removed for weak V/J assignments (E-value above 1e-6), missing CDR3, stop codons, out-of-frame junctions, or ambiguous translated residues. V3J clonotypes were defined as sequences sharing an identical inferred V gene, J gene, and CDR3 amino acid sequence. To compute the percentage overlap between repertoires, the number of shared unique clonotypes was divided by the size of the smaller repertoire. Richness of each repertoire was evaluated using RTK rarefaction, the Chao1 estimator, and Recon v2.1 estimates of unobserved clonotypes. For all TCRbeta clonotypes obtained by the gDNA method from several donors, generation probabilities were computed with OLGA. TCRdb obtained this table from immuneACCESS and retained in-frame rearrangements with V and J assigned. These tables miss some clones; where compared with another copy, unresolved V genes account for less than half of the shortfall, and the remainder is unexplained. D and trimming come from the DNA, and the V and J calls and clone size come from that table. Counted in this sample were roughly 2 million clones; under 97% of them appeared once. Of the sample, about 0.13% falls within the top ten clones.

Healthy HIV-negative adults with no recently reported acute infections or vaccinations were included as donors. Every donor was a Caucasian adult living in Nashville, Tennessee, USA. CD4+ T cells were enriched by magnetic negative selection; naive cells were then positively selected on CD45RA, and the negative fraction formed the memory subset. Blood was collected by leukapheresis, and PBMCs were isolated by Ficoll-Histopaque density gradient centrifugation and then cryopreserved in liquid nitrogen vapor phase. Analytical flow cytometry was used to check the purity and quantity of every magnetically sorted T cell population. Genomic DNA was isolated from each sorted fraction and quantified by UV absorbance on a Nanodrop 2000c. V is pared back by 0 bases and J by 2 bases, with 17 bases lying between the germline termini. The CDR3 sequence holds 18 residues, the cysteine and phenylalanine included. CDR3 DNA only is kept here, 54 bases in frame from base 1. According to the germline V gene, CDR1 reads LGHNA and CDR2 reads YNFKEQ.

This entry comes from a study of shared clonotypes between healthy human individuals (TCRdb year 2020). Study-wide context: The cohort comprised a couple of women and a few men aged 18 to 49 years. Between about 0.8 and 9 billion PBMCs per donor were obtained by leukapheresis. Per donor, three plates each were used for CD4 naive and CD4 memory, two for CD8 naive, and one for CD8 memory. Different laboratories and diverse techniques were used to prepare libraries and sequence TCR repertoires, to increase sequencing depth and limit assay-specific biases. To estimate repertoire size and how much clonotypes are shared between individuals, the study performed deep sequencing of blood TCR repertoires from a few healthy adults. The investigation overall reported the following: Across a few donors, 5% to 6% of naive CD4, approximately 3.5% of naive CD8, roughly 2.3% of memory CD4, and about 0.44% of memory CD8 clonotypes were shared. Larger estimated clonotype richness was generally found for naive subsets than for memory subsets. Sampling was restricted to blood, and TCR repertoires in tissue are likely to differ from TCR repertoires in blood. Higher generation probabilities were observed for clonotypes shared by all four sorted-subset donors than for non-shared clonotypes. Pairwise subsampling indicated that sequencing depth was expected to affect the degree of clonotype sharing among donors. Because the study included a small number of donors, the genetic and exposure-history diversity represented was limited. Even with the large sequencing depth, rarefaction of the sorted-subset datasets indicated that sequencing was incomplete.

This TCR derives from a man aged 18 to 29 in good health. The chain joins TRBV4-2 to TRBJ2-1; TRBD2 is possibly the D segment (6 matching bases). Sample: naive CD4+ T cells sorted from blood. The intended sense of this specimen's cell subset or site label: CD45RA+ positively selected. The DNA is TGTGCCAGCAGCCAAGAGGGGGTACTAGCCCTGCCCTACAATGAGCAGTTCTTC. It codes for CASSQEGVLALPYNEQFF.